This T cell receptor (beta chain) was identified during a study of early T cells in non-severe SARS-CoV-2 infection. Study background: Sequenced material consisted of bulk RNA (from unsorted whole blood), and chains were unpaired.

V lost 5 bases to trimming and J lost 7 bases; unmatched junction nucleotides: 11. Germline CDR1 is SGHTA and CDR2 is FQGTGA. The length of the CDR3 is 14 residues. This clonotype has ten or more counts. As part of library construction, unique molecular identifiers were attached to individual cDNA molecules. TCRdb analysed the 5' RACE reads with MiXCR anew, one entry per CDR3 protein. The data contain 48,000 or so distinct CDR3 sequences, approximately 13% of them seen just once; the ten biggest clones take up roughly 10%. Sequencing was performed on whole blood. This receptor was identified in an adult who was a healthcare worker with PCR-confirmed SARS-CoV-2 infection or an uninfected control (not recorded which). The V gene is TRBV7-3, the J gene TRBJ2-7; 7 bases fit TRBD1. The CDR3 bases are TGTGCCAGCAGCCCTTCCCCTGACAGGGAGGAGCAGTACTTC. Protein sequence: CASSPSPDREEQYF.